These 9 T cell receptor beta chains came from one sample sequenced in a study of T cells in Graves' hyperthyroidism and ophthalmopathy. RNA transcripts served as the template for amplifying TCR beta CDR3 regions. When the TCR CDR3 underwent first-round RT-PCR, the HTBI primer set was used. One entry per CDR3 protein, called by TCRdb with MiXCR from the multiplex PCR reads. The sample carries approximately 600,000 distinct CDR3 sequences, roughly 14% recorded once. Sequenced sample: blood. The receptors come from a woman in her 40s with Graves' ophthalmopathy.

In this sample, this clonotype turned up once. The chain combines TRBV12-3 or TRBV12-4 with TRBJ2-5; no clear D. The germline V and J ends were trimmed by 4 bases and 5 bases, with 17 bases remaining between them. This CDR3 is built from 15 residues. CDR3 nucleotides: TGTGCCAGCAGTTCTGGCATCATGGAACGGGAGACCCAGTACTTC. It encodes CASSSGIMERETQYF.

This clonotype showed up many times. V and J are TRBV18 and TRBJ2-5; possible D gene TRBD2, 5 bases. The CDR3 runs to 11 residues. The ends were cut back, 8 bases at V and 4 bases at J, with 8 bases in the middle. Germline V lookup: CDR1 KGHSH, CDR2 LQKENI. DNA for the CDR3: TGTGCCAGCGGAGGACCAGAGACCCAGTACTTC. It translates to CASGGPETQYF.

CDR3: CADGLAGKETQYF. Written as DNA, the CDR3 is TGTGCCGACGGGCTAGCGGGAAAAGAGACCCAGTACTTC. The rearrangement uses TRBV7-2 and TRBJ2-5, with 9 bases lining up with TRBD2. The trim removed 11 bases at V and 3 bases at J, leaving 7 bases unmatched. The CDR3 is made up of 13 amino acids. CDR1 and CDR2 from the germline V gene are SGHTA and FQGNSA.

This clonotype has at least ten counts. CDR3 in DNA: TGTGCCATCAGTGGTTCTAGCGGGAGGGATTCCTACGAGCAGTACTTC. Translated: CAISGSSGRDSYEQYF. The chain carries TRBV10-3 and TRBJ2-7; TRBD2 aligns across 12 bases. This CDR3 has 16 amino acids. Germline CDR1 reads ENHRY; CDR2 reads SYGVKD. The V segment lost 4 bases and the J segment 1 base; nucleotides outside the gene matches: 5.

This clonotype showed up many times. The chain has TRBV12-3 or TRBV12-4 and TRBJ2-2; D possibly uses TRBD1 or TRBD2 (5 bases each). The germline V and J ends were trimmed by 5 bases and 4 bases, with 14 bases remaining between them. This CDR3 region has 15 residues. In DNA, the CDR3 is TGTGCCAGCAGTCGGACTTCAGACAGCACCGGGGAGCTGTTTTTT. It yields the protein CASSRTSDSTGELFF.

This clonotype was picked up many times. The chain joins TRBV10-3 to TRBJ2-5, with D perhaps matching TRBD2 (5 bases). Germline CDR1 ENHRY, CDR2 SYGVKD. Trimming cost V 6 bases and J 4 bases, with 12 bases left between them. This CDR3 has 13 amino acids. The CDR3: CAIRGGPAETQYF. The CDR3 nucleotides read TGTGCCATCAGAGGAGGCCCGGCAGAGACCCAGTACTTC.

The CDR3 reads CASSQGTVKHEAFF. CDR3 sequence (DNA): TGTGCCAGCAGCCAGGGGACAGTCAAGCATGAAGCTTTCTTT. V is TRBV3-1 and J is TRBJ1-1, with 7 positions matching TRBD1. The V segment lost 3 bases and the J segment 7 bases; nucleotides outside the gene matches: 8. Germline V gives CDR1 LGHDT, CDR2 YNNKEL (reference sequence). The CDR3 consists of 14 residues.

This clonotype was seen a handful of times. A much bigger clone sits one base away, suggesting this may be a read error. The chain links TRBV6-1 to TRBJ2-7; TRBD1 is a possible D gene (5 bases). Trimming left V 9 bases short and J 4 bases short, with 16 bases between. Germline CDR1 MNHNS, CDR2 SASEGT. CDR3 length: 13 amino acids. CDR3 nucleotide sequence: TGTGCCAGTCGGACAAGGGGTCGGTACGAGCAGTACTTC. Amino acid sequence: CASRTRGRYEQYF.

The rearrangement uses TRBV6-5 and TRBJ2-5; D might be TRBD1 (6 bases). Trimming took off 1 base at V and 2 bases at J, with 11 bases between the two ends. The germline V gene has CDR1 MNHEY and CDR2 SVGAGI. This CDR3 comprises 15 residues. The CDR3 loop is CASSYLVGTQETQYF. The CDR3 DNA sequence: TGTGCCAGCAGTTACTTGGTTGGGACACAAGAGACCCAGTACTTC.